These T cell receptor beta chains were read from a single sample in a study of CD8 T cells in Susac syndrome. TCRdb used MiXCR to reprocess the immunoSEQ multiplex PCR reads, holding one entry per CDR3 protein. Seen here are 150,000 to 200,000 distinct CDR3 sequences, more than 85% observed once, and the top ten hold around 0.16%. Sequencing was performed on CD8+ T cells from PBMCs. Receptors originate from a human donor with Susac syndrome. CDR3s include the opening cysteine and the closing phenylalanine or tryptophan. The order of the fields is D gene, V gene, clone size, J gene, CDR3 protein, CDR3 DNA. D genes are given only for firm matches. Part of the rows lack a size; the others show once, few, many or a class for expanded clones.

>-|TRBV19|-|TRBJ1-2
CASSTDIYGYTF
TGTGCCAGTAGCACAGACATCTATGGCTACACCTTC
>TRBD2|TRBV28|-|TRBJ2-5
CASTTSVRQETQYF
TGTGCCAGCACGACTAGCGTTCGCCAAGAGACCCAGTACTTC
>-|TRBV5-1|few|TRBJ1-2
CASSLDDGYTF
TGCGCCAGCAGCTTGGATGATGGCTACACCTTC
>-|TRBV20-1|-|TRBJ2-7
CSARSLTGSYEQYF
TGCAGTGCTAGGTCCCTTACAGGGTCCTACGAGCAGTACTTC
>-|TRBV27|-|TRBJ2-2
CATRPPIPNTGELFF
TGTGCCACCAGACCCCCGATCCCCAACACCGGGGAGCTGTTTTTT
>TRBD1|TRBV29-1|-|TRBJ2-5
CSVLGTGAQETQYF
TGCAGCGTTTTAGGGACAGGGGCTCAAGAGACCCAGTACTTC
>-|TRBV6-5|-|TRBJ1-1
CASSYSEGLQGAFF
TGTGCCAGCAGTTACAGCGAGGGTTTACAGGGAGCTTTCTTT
>TRBD1|TRBV28|-|TRBJ2-5
CASSDRGRAETQYF
TGTGCCAGCAGCGACAGGGGGAGAGCAGAGACCCAGTACTTC
>TRBD1|TRBV20-1|-|TRBJ2-7
CSARREDRSYEQYF
TGCAGTGCTCGACGTGAGGACAGGAGTTACGAGCAGTACTTC
>-|TRBV5-1|-|TRBJ2-5
CASSLALGKETQYF
TGCGCCAGCAGCTTGGCCCTGGGAAAAGAGACCCAGTACTTC
>-|TRBV12-5|once|TRBJ2-7
CASGQAYEQYF
TGTGCTAGTGGACAAGCCTACGAGCAGTACTTC
>TRBD1|TRBV23-1|-|TRBJ2-5
CASSQPGTDQETQYF
TGCGCCAGCAGTCAACCTGGGACAGACCAAGAGACCCAGTACTTC
>-|TRBV4-1|once|TRBJ2-7
CASSQGQRSYEQYF
TGCGCCAGCAGCCAAGGGCAGAGAAGCTACGAGCAGTACTTC
>TRBD1|TRBV6-5|-|TRBJ1-1
CASSQRGPTEAFF
TGTGCCAGCAGCCAAAGGGGGCCCACTGAAGCTTTCTTT
>-|TRBV9|-|TRBJ2-7
CASSINAGDEQYF
TGTGCCAGCAGTATCAATGCAGGGGACGAGCAGTACTTC
>TRBD1|TRBV11-2|once|TRBJ2-3
CASSLYIGDRGTDTQYF
TGTGCCAGCAGCTTATACATTGGGGACAGGGGAACAGATACGCAGTATTTT
>TRBD1|TRBV5-1|-|TRBJ2-2
CASSDRQGRNTGELFF
TGCGCCAGCAGCGACCGACAGGGGAGGAACACCGGGGAGCTGTTTTTT
>TRBD1|TRBV5-6|-|TRBJ1-6
CASSRTGDSPLHF
TGTGCCAGCAGTAGGACAGGCGATTCACCCCTCCACTTT
>TRBD1|TRBV29-1|-|TRBJ2-7
CSVDVSRGTGYFNEQYF
TGCAGCGTTGATGTAAGCAGGGGGACAGGGTATTTCAACGAGCAGTACTTC
>TRBD2|TRBV12-3/TRBV12-4|-|TRBJ2-1
CASSQRGAHEQFF
TGTGCCAGCAGTCAGCGGGGGGCCCATGAGCAGTTCTTC
>-|TRBV25-1|few|TRBJ2-7
CASTGGDEQYF
TGTGCCAGTACAGGGGGGGACGAGCAGTACTTC
>-|TRBV20-1|once|TRBJ2-7
CSARDFGAEQYF
TGCAGTGCTAGGGATTTTGGGGCCGAGCAGTACTTC
>TRBD1|TRBV6-5|-|TRBJ2-1
CASREQGQTYNEQFF
TGTGCCAGCAGAGAACAGGGACAGACCTACAATGAGCAGTTCTTC
>TRBD1|TRBV12-3/TRBV12-4|once|TRBJ1-1
CASSPGTAGLNTEAFF
TGTGCCAGCAGTCCTGGGACAGCTGGTTTGAACACTGAAGCTTTCTTT
>-|TRBV7-9|-|TRBJ2-5
CASSLTGTKETQYF
TGTGCCAGCAGCTTAACCGGGACAAAAGAGACCCAGTACTTC
>-|TRBV9|-|TRBJ1-2
CASSARERLANYGYTF
TGTGCCAGCAGCGCGAGAGAGAGATTAGCTAACTATGGCTACACCTTC
>TRBD2|TRBV20-1|-|TRBJ2-3
CSAEEAGPFSTDTQYF
TGCAGTGCTGAAGAAGCGGGGCCATTTAGCACAGATACGCAGTATTTT
>-|TRBV27|-|TRBJ2-1
CASSFSGNEQFF
TGTGCCAGCAGTTTCAGCGGCAATGAGCAGTTCTTC
>TRBD1|TRBV20-1|-|TRBJ1-2
CSARTGGDYGYTF
TGCAGTGCCAGGACAGGGGGCGACTATGGCTACACCTTC
>-|TRBV4-1|-|TRBJ1-1
CASSPLGRGKTEAFF
TGCGCCAGCAGCCCACTGGGTCGGGGTAAAACTGAAGCTTTCTTT
>TRBD2|TRBV5-4|-|TRBJ2-7
CASSLAGEDEQYF
TGTGCCAGCAGCTTAGCGGGAGAGGACGAGCAGTACTTC
>TRBD1|TRBV5-4|-|TRBJ2-4
CASSWDRGSKNIQYF
TGTGCCAGCAGCTGGGACAGGGGGTCCAAAAACATTCAGTACTTC
>-|TRBV9|-|TRBJ2-7
CASSVLGHNIPEQYF
TGTGCCAGCAGCGTACTTGGCCACAATATACCCGAGCAGTACTTC
>TRBD1|TRBV7-8|-|TRBJ2-3
CASSRDRETDTQYF
TGTGCCAGCAGCCGCGACAGGGAAACAGATACGCAGTATTTT
>TRBD1|TRBV5-4|-|TRBJ2-7
CASSTGTGIHEQYF
TGTGCCAGCAGCACCGGGACAGGGATCCACGAGCAGTACTTC
>TRBD2|TRBV7-3|-|TRBJ2-7
CASSLPGLAGSKPSYEQYF
TGTGCCAGCAGTTTACCGGGACTAGCGGGATCAAAGCCATCCTACGAGCAGTACTTC
>-|TRBV19|-|TRBJ1-3
CASSISFGNTIYF
TGTGCCAGTAGTATTTCGTTTGGAAACACCATATATTTT
>TRBD1|TRBV12-5|-|TRBJ2-7
CASAGTGNEQYF
TGTGCTAGTGCCGGGACAGGGAACGAGCAGTACTTC
>-|TRBV16|-|TRBJ1-3
CASSQTGSSSGNTIYF
TGTGCCAGCAGCCAGACGGGCAGCAGCTCTGGAAACACCATATATTTT
>-|TRBV14|once|TRBJ1-3
CASSQEVVGNTIYF
TGTGCCAGCAGCCAAGAAGTCGTCGGAAACACCATATATTTT
>-|TRBV5-4|-|TRBJ2-3
CASTKGDTQYF
TGTGCCAGCACAAAGGGAGATACGCAGTATTTT
>TRBD2|TRBV6-7|-|TRBJ2-7
CASSYFRGPGLAGDEQYF
TGTGCCAGCAGTTACTTCCGGGGACCGGGACTAGCGGGAGACGAGCAGTACTTC
>TRBD2|TRBV30|-|TRBJ2-2
CAWSAPGLVVTGELFF
TGTGCCTGGAGTGCACCGGGACTAGTCGTCACCGGGGAGCTGTTTTTT
>-|TRBV2|-|TRBJ2-7
CASRRTIYEQYF
TGTGCCAGCAGACGGACAATCTACGAGCAGTACTTC
>-|TRBV4-2|once|TRBJ2-7
CASSQGSRGFDEQYF
TGTGCCAGCAGCCAAGGCTCCCGGGGGTTCGACGAGCAGTACTTC
>-|TRBV2|-|TRBJ2-7
CASSERQDAYEQYF
TGTGCCAGCAGTGAACGACAGGATGCCTACGAGCAGTACTTC
>TRBD2|TRBV7-3|-|TRBJ2-3
CASSSTSGGSDTQYF
TGTGCCAGCAGCTCTACTAGCGGGGGATCAGATACGCAGTATTTT
>-|TRBV12-3/TRBV12-4|-|TRBJ2-1
CASRQSGVLYNEQFF
TGTGCCAGCAGACAGTCGGGTGTTCTATACAATGAGCAGTTCTTC
>-|TRBV12-3/TRBV12-4|-|TRBJ2-2
CASKAAMPDTGELFF
TGTGCCAGCAAAGCGGCTATGCCCGACACCGGGGAGCTGTTTTTT
>-|TRBV3-1|once|TRBJ2-3
CASSHGGRADTQYF
TGTGCCAGCAGCCACGGGGGCCGAGCAGATACGCAGTATTTT
>-|TRBV5-6|-|TRBJ2-1
CASSFGLTSNEQFF
TGTGCCAGCAGCTTTGGACTAACGAGCAATGAGCAGTTCTTC
>TRBD2|TRBV4-1|-|TRBJ2-1
CASSQVSGIYNEQFF
TGCGCCAGCAGCCAAGTGAGCGGGATCTACAATGAGCAGTTCTTC